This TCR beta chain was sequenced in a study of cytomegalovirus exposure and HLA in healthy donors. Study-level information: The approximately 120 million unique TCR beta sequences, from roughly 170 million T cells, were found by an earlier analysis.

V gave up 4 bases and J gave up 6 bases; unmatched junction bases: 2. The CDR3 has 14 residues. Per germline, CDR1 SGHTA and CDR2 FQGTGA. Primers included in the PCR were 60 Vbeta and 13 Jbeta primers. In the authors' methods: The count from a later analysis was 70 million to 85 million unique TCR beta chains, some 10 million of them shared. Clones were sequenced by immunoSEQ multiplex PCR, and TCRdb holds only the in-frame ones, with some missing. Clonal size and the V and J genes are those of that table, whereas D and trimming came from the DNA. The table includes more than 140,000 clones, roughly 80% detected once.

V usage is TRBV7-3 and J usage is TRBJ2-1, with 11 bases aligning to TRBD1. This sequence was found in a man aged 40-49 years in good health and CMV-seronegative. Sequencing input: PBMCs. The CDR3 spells CASSSGQGANEQFF. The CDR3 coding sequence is TGTGCCAGCAGCTCCGGACAGGGGGCCAATGAGCAGTTCTTC.